Included here is one TCR beta chain sequence, with context. Its target is not known. This sample is part of a study of chemoradiotherapy in HPV16-positive cancers. Study-level findings and limits: During treatment, candidate HPV-specific clones and E7-related motifs expanded in tumor. For HPV16-positive patients, expanding HPV-responsive T cells associated with longer recurrence-free survival.

Repeated repertoire sampling spanned the course of chemoradiotherapy. Generated by immunoSEQ multiplex PCR, the TCRdb table keeps only in-frame clones and is missing some. This table has about 34,000 clones, roughly 90% appearing once. The sequence came from a human donor with HPV-associated anogenital cancer. The sequenced sample was blood, obtained from a patient who underwent chemoradiotherapy.

In nucleotides, the CDR3 is TGTGCCAGCAGCTCCGACAGAAACACCGGGGAGCTGTTTTTT. This translates into CASSSDRNTGELFF. J is TRBJ2-2 and V is TRBV7-3; D possibly corresponds to TRBD1 (5 bases). CDR1 is SGHTA and CDR2 is FQGTGA in the germline V gene. The CDR3 loop spans 14 amino acids. V gave up 4 bases and J gave up 2 bases, with 8 bases separating them.